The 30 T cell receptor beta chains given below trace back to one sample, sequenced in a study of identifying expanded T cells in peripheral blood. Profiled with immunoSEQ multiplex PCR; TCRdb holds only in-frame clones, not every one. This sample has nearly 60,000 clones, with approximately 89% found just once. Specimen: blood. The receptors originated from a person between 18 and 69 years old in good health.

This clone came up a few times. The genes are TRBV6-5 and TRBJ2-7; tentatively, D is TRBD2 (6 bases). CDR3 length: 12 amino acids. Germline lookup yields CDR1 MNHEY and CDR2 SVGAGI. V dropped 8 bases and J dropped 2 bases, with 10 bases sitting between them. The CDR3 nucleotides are TGTGCCAGCCGAGGAGGGACCTACGAGCAGTACTTC. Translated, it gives CASRGGTYEQYF.

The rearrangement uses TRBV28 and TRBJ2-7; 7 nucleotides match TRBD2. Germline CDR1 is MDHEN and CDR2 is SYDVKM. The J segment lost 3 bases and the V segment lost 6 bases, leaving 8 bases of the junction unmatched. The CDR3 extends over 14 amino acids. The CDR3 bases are TGTGCCAGCAGCCGCCTAGCGGTTGTCTACGAGCAGTACTTC. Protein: CASSRLAVVYEQYF. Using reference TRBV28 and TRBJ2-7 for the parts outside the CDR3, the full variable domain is DVKVTQSSRYLVKRTGEKVFLECVQDMDHENMFWYRQDPGLGLRLIYFSYDVKMKEKGDIPEGYSVSREKKERFSLILESASTNQTSMYLCASSRLAVVYEQYFGPGTRLTVT.

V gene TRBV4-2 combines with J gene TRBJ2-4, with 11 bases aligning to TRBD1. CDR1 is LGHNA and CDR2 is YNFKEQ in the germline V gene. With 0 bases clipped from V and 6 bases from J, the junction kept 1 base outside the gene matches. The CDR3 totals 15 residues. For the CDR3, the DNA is TGTGCCAGCAGCCAAGAGGGACAGGGGGGAAACATTCAGTACTTC. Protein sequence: CASSQEGQGGNIQYF.

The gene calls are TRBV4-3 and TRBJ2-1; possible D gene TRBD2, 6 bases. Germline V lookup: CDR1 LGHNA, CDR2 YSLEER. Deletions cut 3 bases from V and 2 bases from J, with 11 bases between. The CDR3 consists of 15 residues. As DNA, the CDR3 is TGCGCCAGCAGCCACCCTGGGGGGACCTACAATGAGCAGTTCTTC. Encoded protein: CASSHPGGTYNEQFF.

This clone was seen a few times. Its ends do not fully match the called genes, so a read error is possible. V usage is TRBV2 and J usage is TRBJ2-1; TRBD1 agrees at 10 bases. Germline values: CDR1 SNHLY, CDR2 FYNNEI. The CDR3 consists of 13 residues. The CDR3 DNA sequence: TGTGCCAGCAGTGAAGCGCTTCGGACAGGGGGGATCTTC. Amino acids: CASSEALRTGGIF.

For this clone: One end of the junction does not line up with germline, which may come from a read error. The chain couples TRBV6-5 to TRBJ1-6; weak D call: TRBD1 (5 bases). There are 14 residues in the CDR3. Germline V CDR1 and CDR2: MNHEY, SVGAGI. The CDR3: CAGSYGGLSSPLHF. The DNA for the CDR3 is TGTGCCGGCAGTTACGGGGGTTTATCTTCACCCCTCCACTTT.

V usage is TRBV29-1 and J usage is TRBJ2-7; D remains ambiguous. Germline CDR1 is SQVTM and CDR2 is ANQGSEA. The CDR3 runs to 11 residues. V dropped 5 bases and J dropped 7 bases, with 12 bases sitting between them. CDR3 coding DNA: TGCAGCGTTCGGTTCCAGTTGGAGCAGTACTTC. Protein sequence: CSVRFQLEQYF.

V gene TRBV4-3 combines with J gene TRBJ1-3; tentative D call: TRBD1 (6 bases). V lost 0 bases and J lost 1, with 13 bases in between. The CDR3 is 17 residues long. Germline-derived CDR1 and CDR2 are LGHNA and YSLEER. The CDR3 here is CASSQDIWQGSGNTIYF. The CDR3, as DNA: TGCGCCAGCAGCCAAGATATATGGCAGGGGTCTGGAAACACCATATATTTT.

CDR3 loop: CAISESQGYTEAFF. The CDR3 DNA reads as TGTGCCATCAGTGAGTCGCAGGGGTACACTGAAGCTTTCTTT. The V call is TRBV10-3, the J call TRBJ1-1; tentatively, D is TRBD1 (6 bases). Deletions cut 0 bases from V and 3 bases from J, with 8 bases between. The CDR3 length is 14 residues. Germline V gives CDR1 ENHRY, CDR2 SYGVKD.

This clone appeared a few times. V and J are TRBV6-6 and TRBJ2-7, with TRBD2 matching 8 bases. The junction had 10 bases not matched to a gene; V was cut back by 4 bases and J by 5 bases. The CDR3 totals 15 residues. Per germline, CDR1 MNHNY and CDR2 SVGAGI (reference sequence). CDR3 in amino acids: CASSSFGGRSNEQYF. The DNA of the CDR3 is TGTGCCAGCAGTTCATTCGGCGGGAGGTCCAACGAGCAGTACTTC.

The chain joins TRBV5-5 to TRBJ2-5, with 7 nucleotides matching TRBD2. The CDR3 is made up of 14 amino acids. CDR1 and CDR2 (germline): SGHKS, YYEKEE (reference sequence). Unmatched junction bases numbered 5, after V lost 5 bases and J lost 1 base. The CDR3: CASSWGGTQETQYF. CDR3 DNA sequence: TGTGCCAGCAGTTGGGGGGGTACCCAAGAGACCCAGTACTTC. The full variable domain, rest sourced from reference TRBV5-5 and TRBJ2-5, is DAGVTQSPTHLIKTRGQQVTLRCSPISGHKSVSWYQQVLGQGPQFIFQYYEKEERGRGNFPDRFSARQFPNYSSELNVNALLLGDSALYLCASSWGGTQETQYFGPGTRLLVL.

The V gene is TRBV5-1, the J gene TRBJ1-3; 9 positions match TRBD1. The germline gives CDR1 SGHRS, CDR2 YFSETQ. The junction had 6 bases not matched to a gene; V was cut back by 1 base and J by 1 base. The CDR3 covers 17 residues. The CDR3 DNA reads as TGCGCCAGCAGCTTGCTGGGACAGGGAAATTCTGGAAACACCATATATTTT. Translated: CASSLLGQGNSGNTIYF.

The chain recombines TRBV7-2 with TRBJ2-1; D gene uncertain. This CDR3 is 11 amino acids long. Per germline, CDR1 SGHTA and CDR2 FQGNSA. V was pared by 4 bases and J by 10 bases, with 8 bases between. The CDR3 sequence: CASSYTREQFF. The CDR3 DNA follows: TGTGCCAGCAGCTATACCCGCGAGCAGTTCTTC.

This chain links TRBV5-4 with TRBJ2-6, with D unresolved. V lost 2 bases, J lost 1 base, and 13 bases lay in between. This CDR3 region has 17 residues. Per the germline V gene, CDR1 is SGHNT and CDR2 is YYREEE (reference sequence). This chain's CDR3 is CASSLWGKVSGANVLTF. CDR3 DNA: TGTGCCAGCAGCTTATGGGGAAAGGTATCTGGGGCCAACGTCCTGACTTTC.

The CDR3 is CASSLERNLEAFF. The CDR3 DNA reads TGTGCCAGCAGCTTAGAGCGAAACCTTGAAGCTTTCTTT. J is TRBJ1-1 and V is TRBV7-2; D remains unclear. Germline V CDR1 and CDR2: SGHTA, FQGNSA. CDR3 size: 13 residues. V lost 1 base and J 7 bases, leaving 10 bases between the germline ends.

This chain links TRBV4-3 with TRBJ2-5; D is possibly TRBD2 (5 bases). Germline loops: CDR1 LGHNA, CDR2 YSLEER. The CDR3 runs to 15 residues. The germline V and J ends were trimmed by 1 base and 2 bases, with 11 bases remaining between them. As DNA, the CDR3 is TGCGCCAGCAGCCAAGGAGCAGGACTTCAAGAGACCCAGTACTTC. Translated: CASSQGAGLQETQYF.

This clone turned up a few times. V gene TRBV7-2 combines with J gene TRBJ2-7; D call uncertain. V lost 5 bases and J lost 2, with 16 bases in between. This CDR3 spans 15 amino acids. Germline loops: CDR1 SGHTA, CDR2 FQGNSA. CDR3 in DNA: TGTGCCAGCAGCCGAGGCCGGGTCATTCCCTACGAGCAGTACTTC. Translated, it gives CASSRGRVIPYEQYF.

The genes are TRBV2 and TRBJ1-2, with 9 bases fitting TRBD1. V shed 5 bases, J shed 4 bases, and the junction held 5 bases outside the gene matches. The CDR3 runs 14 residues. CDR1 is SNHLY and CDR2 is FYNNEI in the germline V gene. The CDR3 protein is CASSQDRGAYGYTF. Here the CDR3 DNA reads TGTGCCAGCAGTCAGGACAGGGGCGCCTATGGCTACACCTTC.

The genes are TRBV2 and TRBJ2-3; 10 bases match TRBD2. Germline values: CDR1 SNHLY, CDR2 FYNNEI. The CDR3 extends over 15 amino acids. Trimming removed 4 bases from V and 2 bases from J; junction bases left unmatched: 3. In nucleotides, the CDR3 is TGTGCCAGCAGTGCGAGCGGGGGGGCCACAGATACGCAGTATTTT. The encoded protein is CASSASGGATDTQYF. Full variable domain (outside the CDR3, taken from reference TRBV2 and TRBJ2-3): EPEVTQTPSHQVTQMGQEVILRCVPISNHLYFYWYRQILGQKVEFLVSFYNNEISEKSEIFDDQFSVERPDGSNFTLKIRSTKLEDSAMYFCASSASGGATDTQYFGPGTRLTVL.

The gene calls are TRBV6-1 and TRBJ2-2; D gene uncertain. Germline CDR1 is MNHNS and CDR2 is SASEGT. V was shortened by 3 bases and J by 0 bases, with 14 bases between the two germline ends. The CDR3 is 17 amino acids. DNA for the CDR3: TGTGCCAGCAGTGAGAATCGGGCGTTCGCGAACACCGGGGAGCTGTTTTTT. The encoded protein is CASSENRAFANTGELFF.

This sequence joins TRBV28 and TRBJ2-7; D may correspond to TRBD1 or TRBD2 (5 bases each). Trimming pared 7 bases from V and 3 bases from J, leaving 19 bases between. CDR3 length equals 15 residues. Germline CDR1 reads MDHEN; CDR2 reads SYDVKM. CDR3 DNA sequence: TGTGCCAGCACCTGGGGACCCTTAGGGTTCTACGAGCAGTACTTC. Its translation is CASTWGPLGFYEQYF.

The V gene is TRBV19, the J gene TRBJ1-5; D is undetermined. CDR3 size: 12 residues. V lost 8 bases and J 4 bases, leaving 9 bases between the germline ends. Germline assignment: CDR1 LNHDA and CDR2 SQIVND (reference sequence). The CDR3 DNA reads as TGTGCCAGTCGATGGGGAAATCAGCCCCAGCATTTT. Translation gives CASRWGNQPQHF.

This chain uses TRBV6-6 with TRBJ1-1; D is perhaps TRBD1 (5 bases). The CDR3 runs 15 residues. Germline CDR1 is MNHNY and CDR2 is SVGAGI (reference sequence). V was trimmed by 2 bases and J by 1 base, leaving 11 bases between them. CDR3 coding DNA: TGTGCCAGCAGTTACCGGGGGTCTAGGAACACTGAAGCTTTCTTT. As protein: CASSYRGSRNTEAFF.

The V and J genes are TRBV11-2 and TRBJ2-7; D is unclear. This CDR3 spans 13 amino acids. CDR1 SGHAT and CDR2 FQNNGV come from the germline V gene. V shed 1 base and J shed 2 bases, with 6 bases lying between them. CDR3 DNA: TGTGCCAGCAGCTTAGTGGCTACCTACGAGCAGTACTTC. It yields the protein CASSLVATYEQYF.

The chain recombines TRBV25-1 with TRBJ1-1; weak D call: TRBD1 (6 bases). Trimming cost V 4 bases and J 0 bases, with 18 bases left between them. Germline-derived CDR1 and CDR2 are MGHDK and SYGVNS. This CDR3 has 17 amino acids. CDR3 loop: CASSAGGALGLNTEAFF. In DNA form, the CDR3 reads TGTGCCAGCAGTGCTGGGGGGGCATTAGGACTGAACACTGAAGCTTTCTTT.

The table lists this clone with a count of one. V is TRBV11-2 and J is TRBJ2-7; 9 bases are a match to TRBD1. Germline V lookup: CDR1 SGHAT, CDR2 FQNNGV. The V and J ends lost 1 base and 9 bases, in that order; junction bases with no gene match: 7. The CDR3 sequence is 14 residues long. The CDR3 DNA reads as TGTGCCAGCAGCTTAGGTTGGACAGGGGTGGTGCAGTACTTC. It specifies CASSLGWTGVVQYF.

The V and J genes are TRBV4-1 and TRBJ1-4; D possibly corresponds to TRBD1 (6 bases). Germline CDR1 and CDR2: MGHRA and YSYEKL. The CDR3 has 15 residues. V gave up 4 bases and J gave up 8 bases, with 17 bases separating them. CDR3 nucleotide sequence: TGCGCCAGCAGCCTTGGGGGGCAGGGACGAGAAAAACTGTTTTTT. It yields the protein CASSLGGQGREKLFF.

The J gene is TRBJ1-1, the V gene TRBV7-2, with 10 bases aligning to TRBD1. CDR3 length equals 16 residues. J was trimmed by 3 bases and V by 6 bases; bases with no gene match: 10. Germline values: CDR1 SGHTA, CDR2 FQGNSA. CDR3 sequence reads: CASSKSGDRGYTEAFF. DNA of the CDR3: TGTGCCAGCAGTAAAAGCGGGGACAGGGGTTACACTGAAGCTTTCTTT.

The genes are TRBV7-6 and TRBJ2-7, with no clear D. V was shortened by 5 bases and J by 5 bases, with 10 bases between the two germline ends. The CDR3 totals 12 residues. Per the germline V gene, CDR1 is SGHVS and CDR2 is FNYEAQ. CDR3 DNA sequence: TGTGCCAGCAGCCCGGACGTAAACGAGCAGTACTTC. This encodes CASSPDVNEQYF.

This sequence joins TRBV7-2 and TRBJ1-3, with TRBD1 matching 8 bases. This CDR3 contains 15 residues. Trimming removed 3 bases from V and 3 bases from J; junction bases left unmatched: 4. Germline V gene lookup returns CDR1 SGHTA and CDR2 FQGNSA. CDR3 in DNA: TGTGCCAGCAGCTTTGACAGGGGTAGTGGAAACACCATATATTTT. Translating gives CASSFDRGSGNTIYF. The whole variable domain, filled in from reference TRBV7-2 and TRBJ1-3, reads GAGVSQSPSNKVTEKGKDVELRCDPISGHTALYWYRQSLGQGLEFLIYFQGNSAPDKSGLPSDRFSAERTGGSVSTLTIQRTQQEDSAVYLCASSFDRGSGNTIYFGEGSWLTVV.